The rows below give T cell receptor beta chains drawn from one sample of a study of OX40 agonist ivuxolimab in advanced cancers. TCRdb's table, derived via immunoSEQ multiplex PCR, lists solely in-frame clones and lacks some. In the table there are over 40,000 clones, 65% to 85% of which are singletons. Here the sequenced sample was CD4+ or CD8+ T cells sorted from blood, taken in a trial of the OX40 agonist ivuxolimab. These TCRs come from an adult with an advanced solid tumor such as melanoma, head and neck, liver or kidney cancer. CDR3s include the opening cysteine and the closing phenylalanine or tryptophan. Only some rows state a clone size, as once, few, many or a class for expanded clones.

J: TRBJ2-1
V: TRBV19
size: .
CDR3: CASSRQMDNEQFF

J: TRBJ2-7
V: TRBV28
size: .
CDR3: CASSLSDEQYF

J: TRBJ1-4
V: TRBV6-5
size: .
CDR3: CASSSLSGEKLFF

J: TRBJ2-3
V: TRBV5-1
size: .
CDR3: CASSSLAGADTQYF

J: TRBJ1-5
V: TRBV6-5
size: .
CDR3: CASSSHGSRNQPQHF

J: TRBJ2-2
V: TRBV5-1
size: .
CDR3: CASSPTSRNTGELFF

J: TRBJ2-6
V: TRBV19
size: .
CDR3: CASSMGDRGSGANVLTF

J: TRBJ1-2
V: TRBV5-4
size: once
CDR3: CASSVGQGNGYTF

J: TRBJ2-7
V: TRBV11-3
size: .
CDR3: CASGGTPTYEQYF

J: TRBJ2-5
V: TRBV5-1
size: .
CDR3: CASSLGNSKETQYF

J: TRBJ2-1
V: TRBV9
size: .
CDR3: CASSVDRPNEQFF

J: TRBJ1-1
V: TRBV13
size: .
CDR3: CASSLRSTEAFF

J: TRBJ2-1
V: TRBV4-1
size: .
CDR3: CASSQGSSGSLGEQFF

J: TRBJ2-4
V: TRBV18
size: .
CDR3: CASAAGDGGAKNIQYF

J: TRBJ1-6
V: TRBV10-3
size: .
CDR3: CAISEGAGYNSPLHF

J: TRBJ2-1
V: TRBV10-3
size: .
CDR3: CAISGPWASGRVEQFF

J: TRBJ2-7
V: TRBV19
size: .
CDR3: CASSKGTSGRERGSYEQYF

J: TRBJ2-7
V: TRBV2
size: once
CDR3: CASSDPGDYEQYF

J: TRBJ2-1
V: TRBV7-9
size: few
CDR3: CASSLPMGQVIAYNEQFF

J: TRBJ2-7
V: TRBV6-1
size: .
CDR3: CASSEGPRLYEQYF

J: TRBJ1-6
V: TRBV4-1
size: .
CDR3: CASSQDREGPTPHSPLHF

J: TRBJ2-7
V: TRBV7-9
size: .
CDR3: CASSRRERLAGGFHEQYF

J: TRBJ1-2
V: TRBV7-9
size: .
CDR3: CASSSSGGGGYTF

J: TRBJ1-5
V: TRBV2
size: .
CDR3: CASSISNQPQHF

J: TRBJ2-1
V: TRBV5-1
size: .
CDR3: CASSTGRRNNEQFF

J: TRBJ2-7
V: TRBV5-1
size: .
CDR3: CASSSQGQGNEQYF

J: TRBJ1-1
V: TRBV5-1
size: once
CDR3: CASSLGRTEAFF